These 25 T cell receptor beta chains were all obtained from the same sample, sequenced in a study of spatial heterogeneity in lung cancer. MiXCR, applied by TCRdb to the 5' RACE reads, yields one record per CDR3 protein. The table shows fewer than 1,000 distinct CDR3 sequences, with 30% to 40% occurring only once. General observations from the study: Expanded alpha and beta TCR counts within tumors tracked tumor mutation counts.

Time point defined: sample taken at primary tumor resection. Their antigens remain unidentified. Sequencing used lung tumor tissue, obtained at surgery. The receptors come from a male donor with early-stage non-small cell lung cancer.

In its sample, this clonotype ranks as large. The chain employs TRBV15 and TRBJ2-7; 7 nucleotides agree with TRBD1. With 1 base clipped from V and 3 bases from J, the junction kept 6 bases outside the gene matches. CDR1 and CDR2 from the germline V gene are LNHNV and YYDKDF (reference sequence). The CDR3 extends over 15 amino acids. CDR3 region: CATSRGGTAFYEQYF. CDR3 in DNA: TGTGCCACCAGCAGAGGGGGGACAGCTTTCTACGAGCAGTACTTC. The full variable domain, its missing parts supplied by reference TRBV15 and TRBJ2-7, is DAMVIQNPRYQVTQFGKPVTLSCSQTLNHNVMYWYQQKSSQAPKLLFHYYDKDFNNEADTPDNFQSRRPNTSFCFLDIRSPGLGDTAMYLCATSRGGTAFYEQYFGPGTRLTVT.

The chain has TRBV5-1 and TRBJ1-1; tentatively, D is TRBD1 (5 bases). The germline CDR1 and CDR2 sequences are SGHRS and YFSETQ. Deletions cut 2 bases from V and 3 bases from J, with 8 bases between. The CDR3 consists of 13 residues. The CDR3 reads CASSFRVDTEAFF. The CDR3 DNA sequence: TGCGCCAGCAGCTTCAGGGTGGACACTGAAGCTTTCTTT. The full variable domain, rest sourced from reference TRBV5-1 and TRBJ1-1, is KAGVTQTPRYLIKTRGQQVTLSCSPISGHRSVSWYQQTPGQGLQFLFEYFSETQRNKGNFPGRFSGRQFSNSRSEMNVSTLELGDSALYLCASSFRVDTEAFFGQGTRLTVV.

This clonotype was counted between two and nine times. The rearrangement links TRBV7-2 to TRBJ2-7, with TRBD2 matching 15 bases. The CDR3 contains 16 residues. CDR1 and CDR2 (germline): SGHTA, FQGNSA. V lost 2 bases, J lost 5 bases, and 4 bases stayed unmatched. The CDR3 nucleotides are TGTGCCAGCAGCTTAATGGGACTAGCGGGGGGCCACGAGCAGTACTTC. The encoded protein is CASSLMGLAGGHEQYF.

This clonotype qualifies as medium-sized. The CDR3 loop reads CASSPKPGQGQFF. Here the CDR3 DNA reads TGTGCCAGCAGCCCAAAACCGGGACAGGGGCAGTTCTTC. The V gene is TRBV7-6, the J gene TRBJ2-1; the match to TRBD1 covers 9 bases. J was trimmed by 12 bases and V by 5 bases; bases with no gene match: 8. Germline V gene lookup returns CDR1 SGHVS and CDR2 FNYEAQ. CDR3 length equals 13 residues.

This clonotype was counted a few times. The J gene is TRBJ2-5, the V gene TRBV12-3 or TRBV12-4; D gene uncertain. The CDR3 spans 14 residues. Trimming shortened V by 6 bases and J by 2 bases, and 13 bases separated the two germline ends. Here the CDR3 DNA reads TGTGCCAGCAGCCTCTTCCACAGTCAAGAGACCCAGTACTTC. It yields the protein CASSLFHSQETQYF.

The chain has TRBV28 and TRBJ2-3; no clear D gene. V lost 1 base and J lost 0, with 8 bases in between. Looked up from germline, CDR1 is MDHEN and CDR2 is SYDVKM. This CDR3 is 15 amino acids long. The CDR3, as DNA: TGTGCCAGCAGTTTATTCTGGCCAAGCACAGATACGCAGTATTTT. Its translation is CASSLFWPSTDTQYF.

Sample share makes this clonotype medium-sized. V is TRBV25-1 and J is TRBJ2-5; 8 nucleotides align to TRBD1. Germline V lookup: CDR1 MGHDK, CDR2 SYGVNS. Trimming took 8 bases from V and 0 from J; bases not matched to a gene: 8. The CDR3 consists of 15 residues. CDR3 in DNA: TGTGCCAGCCGCCCCGGACAGGGCGACCAAGAGACCCAGTACTTC. It codes for CASRPGQGDQETQYF.

The DNA for the CDR3 is TGTGCCACCAGTGACCCTGCTAGCGGGAGGACCGATGAGCAGTTCTTC. Residues: CATSDPASGRTDEQFF. The V and J genes are TRBV24-1 and TRBJ2-1; TRBD2 agrees at 11 bases. Germline CDR1 KGHDR, CDR2 SFDVKD. The CDR3 is 16 residues long. J lost 8 bases, V lost 4 bases, and 9 bases had no gene match.

This clonotype is judged medium-sized. The rearrangement joins TRBV7-6 to TRBJ2-2; D is uncertain. Trimming pared 1 base from V and 0 bases from J, leaving 12 bases between. The CDR3 spans 17 residues. Germline-derived CDR1 and CDR2 are SGHVS and FNYEAQ. The CDR3 DNA sequence: TGTGCCAGCAGCTTAGAGCGACGGTCTACGAACACCGGGGAGCTGTTTTTT. The encoded protein is CASSLERRSTNTGELFF.

This clonotype is medium-sized within its sample. The chain employs TRBV27 and TRBJ2-5; D call uncertain. The CDR3 loop spans 12 amino acids. Trimming shortened V by 5 bases and J by 5 bases, and 9 bases separated the two germline ends. From germline, CDR1 is MNHEY and CDR2 SMNVEV (reference sequence). The CDR3 DNA reads as TGTGCCAGCAGTCCACCCGGGGAGACCCAGTACTTC. It translates to CASSPPGETQYF.

This clonotype has just one count. V is TRBV5-5 and J is TRBJ2-5, with D uncertain. The V end was cut by 5 bases, the J end by 4 bases, with 12 bases between. Germline CDR1 reads SGHKS; CDR2 reads YYEKEE (reference sequence). The CDR3 sequence is 13 residues long. The CDR3 DNA sequence: TGTGCCAGCAGTCCGGGTTTTGGAGAGACCCAGTACTTC. It translates to CASSPGFGETQYF.

This clonotype has more than one count but fewer than ten. V and J are TRBV7-9 and TRBJ2-1, with D perhaps TRBD1 (5 bases). Germline V CDR1 and CDR2: SEHNR, FQNEAQ (reference sequence). The length of the CDR3 is 15 residues. Trimming shortened V by 5 bases and J by 0 bases, and 11 bases separated the two germline ends. CDR3 sequence reads: CASSIQVSSYNEQFF. The CDR3 bases are TGTGCCAGCAGCATACAGGTTAGCTCCTACAATGAGCAGTTCTTC.

V is TRBV5-1 and J is TRBJ2-1; maybe TRBD1 (6 bases). Germline V gene data show CDR1 as SGHRS and CDR2 as YFSETQ. The V end was cut by 2 bases, the J end by 0 bases, with 12 bases between. This CDR3 has 16 residues. This CDR3 reads CASSFLQGSSYNEQFF. Here the CDR3 DNA reads TGCGCCAGCAGCTTCCTACAGGGTAGCTCCTACAATGAGCAGTTCTTC.

The chain recombines TRBV5-1 with TRBJ2-7; D is possibly TRBD1 (6 bases). CDR1 SGHRS and CDR2 YFSETQ come from the germline V gene. This CDR3 is 15 amino acids long. V lost 4 bases and J lost 2, with 16 bases in between. The CDR3 loop reads CASSQQGFGAYEQYF. DNA for the CDR3: TGCGCCAGCAGCCAACAGGGTTTTGGGGCCTACGAGCAGTACTTC.

This clonotype occurred a few times. The chain joins TRBV20-1 to TRBJ2-3; tentative D call: TRBD2 (6 bases). V was trimmed by 3 bases and J by 10 bases, leaving 14 bases between them. The CDR3 loop spans 12 amino acids. Germline values: CDR1 DFQATT, CDR2 SNEGSKA (reference sequence). CDR3 coding DNA: TGCAGTGCTAGGGGACTGTCCGATCCGCAGTATTTT. It specifies CSARGLSDPQYF.

The CDR3 nucleotides read TGTGCCAGTAGTATGAACAGGAATAGCAATCAGCCCCAGCATTTT. Protein product: CASSMNRNSNQPQHF. This rearrangement joins TRBV19 to TRBJ1-5; TRBD1 is a possible D gene (5 bases). The V gene lost 3 bases and the J gene lost 0 bases, with 9 bases spanning the gap. Germline CDR1 reads LNHDA; CDR2 reads SQIVND (reference sequence). The CDR3 has 15 amino acids. Drawing the rest from reference TRBV19 and TRBJ1-5, the complete variable domain is DGGITQSPKYLFRKEGQNVTLSCEQNLNHDAMYWYRQDPGQGLRLIYYSQIVNDFQKGDIAEGYSVSREKKESFPLTVTSAQKNPTAFYLCASSMNRNSNQPQHFGDGTRLSIL.

This clonotype was seen a handful of times. The chain carries TRBV7-2 and TRBJ2-4, with a weak D call TRBD1 (5 bases). CDR1 and CDR2 (germline): SGHTA, FQGNSA. The CDR3 sequence is 16 residues long. V was clipped by 1 base and J by 0 bases, with 10 bases between them. In DNA, the CDR3 is TGTGCCAGCAGCTTAGGCAGGGCCTTAGCCAAAAACATTCAGTACTTC. Its protein product is CASSLGRALAKNIQYF.

This clonotype was recorded a few times. J is TRBJ2-5 and V is TRBV20-1; 13 nucleotides line up with TRBD2. The CDR3 length is 15 residues. The V and J ends lost 4 bases and 6 bases, in that order; junction bases with no gene match: 8. Germline lookup yields CDR1 DFQATT and CDR2 SNEGSKA (reference sequence). The CDR3 loop is CSAKEGLAGAKTQYF. The CDR3 region has the DNA TGCAGTGCTAAGGAAGGACTAGCGGGAGCGAAGACCCAGTACTTC.

This clonotype is large by share. The chain has TRBV7-2 and TRBJ2-2; D call uncertain. Deletions cut 5 bases from V and 0 bases from J, with 7 bases between. The CDR3 covers 14 residues. Germline loops: CDR1 SGHTA, CDR2 FQGNSA. CDR3 DNA sequence: TGTGCCAGCAGCCCCGCTCCGAACACCGGGGAGCTGTTTTTT. This sequence encodes CASSPAPNTGELFF.

This clonotype was seen once. This chain connects TRBV2 to TRBJ2-2, with D unclear. Germline lookup yields CDR1 SNHLY and CDR2 FYNNEI. CDR3 length: 14 residues. V lost 5 bases to trimming and J lost 4 bases, with 11 bases between them. CDR3 DNA: TGTGCCAGCAGTTTTTCTGGGGTCACCGGGGAGCTGTTTTTT. Its translation is CASSFSGVTGELFF.

This clonotype occurred a few times. A junction end diverges from the germline sequence, so it may reflect a read error. The chain employs TRBV11-3 and TRBJ2-3, with D tentatively TRBD1 (6 bases). The germline V gene has CDR1 SGHNT and CDR2 YENEEA. The CDR3 is 14 residues long. The CDR3 region has the DNA TGTGCAAGCAGCGCTCAGGGACACACAGATACGCAGTATTTT. This sequence encodes CASSAQGHTDTQYF.

The DNA of the CDR3 is TGTGCCAGCAGCTACGGCGGGGACAGCACCAACGAGCAGTACTTC. Encoded protein: CASSYGGDSTNEQYF. J is TRBJ2-7 and V is TRBV6-5; D might be TRBD1 (7 bases). This CDR3 has 15 amino acids. Per germline, CDR1 MNHEY and CDR2 SVGAGI. V lost 6 bases to trimming and J lost 5 bases, with 20 bases between them.

The chain is built from TRBV21-1 and TRBJ2-1. TRBV21-1 is designated a pseudogene. The CDR3 totals 15 residues. In DNA, the CDR3 is TGTGCCAGCAGCAAAGTTGGGGGCTCCTACAATGAGCAGTTCTTC. This gives the protein CASSKVGGSYNEQFF.

In its sample, this clonotype is large. This chain uses TRBV6-1 with TRBJ2-2, with D unclear. The germline V gene has CDR1 MNHNS and CDR2 SASEGT. The CDR3 sequence is 15 residues long. V was shortened by 8 bases and J by 1 base, with 14 bases between the two germline ends. The CDR3 sequence: CASLGGRENTGELFF. The CDR3, as DNA: TGTGCCAGCCTTGGTGGCAGAGAGAACACCGGGGAGCTGTTTTTT.

This clonotype is labeled as medium-sized. The rearrangement links TRBV6-6 to TRBJ2-5, with 9 bases identical to TRBD2. The CDR3 sequence is 17 residues long. The germline gives CDR1 MNHNY, CDR2 SVGAGI (reference sequence). Germline trimming cut 2 bases from V and 4 bases from J; bases unmatched to any gene: 11. CDR3 DNA: TGTGCCAGCAGTTACCCCCAGATGCGGGAGGGCGCAGAGACCCAGTACTTC. It translates to CASSYPQMREGAETQYF.